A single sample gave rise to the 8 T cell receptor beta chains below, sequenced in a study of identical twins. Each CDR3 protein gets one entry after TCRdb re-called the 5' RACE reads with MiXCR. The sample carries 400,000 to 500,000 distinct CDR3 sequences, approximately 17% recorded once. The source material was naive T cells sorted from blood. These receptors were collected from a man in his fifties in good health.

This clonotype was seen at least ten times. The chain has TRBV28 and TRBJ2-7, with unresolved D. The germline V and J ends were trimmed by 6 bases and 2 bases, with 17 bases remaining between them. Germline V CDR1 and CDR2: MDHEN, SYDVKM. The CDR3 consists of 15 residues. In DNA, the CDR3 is TGTGCCAGCAGCCTCGGACCTGGGATTCCCTACGAGCAGTACTTC. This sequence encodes CASSLGPGIPYEQYF.

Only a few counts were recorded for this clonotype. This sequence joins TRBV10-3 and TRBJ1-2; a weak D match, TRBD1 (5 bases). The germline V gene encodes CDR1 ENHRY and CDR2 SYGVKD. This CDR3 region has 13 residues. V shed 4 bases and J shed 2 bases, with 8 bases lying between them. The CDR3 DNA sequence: TGTGCCATCAGTGCGGGACCCAACTATGGCTACACCTTC. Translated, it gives CAISAGPNYGYTF.

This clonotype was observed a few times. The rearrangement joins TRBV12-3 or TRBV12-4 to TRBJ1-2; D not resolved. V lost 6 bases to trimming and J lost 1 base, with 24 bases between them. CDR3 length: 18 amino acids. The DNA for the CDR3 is TGTGCCAGCAGGGGCACCGACCGCTTTGGCTTTTTTAACTATGGCTACACCTTC. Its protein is CASRGTDRFGFFNYGYTF.

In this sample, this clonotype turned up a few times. Here the CDR3 DNA reads TGTGCCAGCAGTTTATGGAGTAGCGGGGGGTCGGTAGATACGCAGTATTTT. Amino acids: CASSLWSSGGSVDTQYF. The chain employs TRBV28 and TRBJ2-3, with 10 bases fitting TRBD2. The CDR3 is 17 residues long. CDR1 and CDR2 from the germline V gene are MDHEN and SYDVKM. Losses at the gene ends were 0 bases for V and 5 bases for J; bases not matched to a gene: 8.

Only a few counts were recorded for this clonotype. The CDR3 DNA is TGTGCCAGCAGCTCGTTAGGAGGAGGGACCTTCTACGAGCAGTACTTC. This encodes CASSSLGGGTFYEQYF. This chain connects TRBV5-6 to TRBJ2-7, with a possible D match to TRBD2 (6 bases). Deletions cut 3 bases from V and 3 bases from J, with 19 bases between. Per the germline V gene, CDR1 is SGHDT and CDR2 is YYEEEE. The CDR3 is 16 amino acids.

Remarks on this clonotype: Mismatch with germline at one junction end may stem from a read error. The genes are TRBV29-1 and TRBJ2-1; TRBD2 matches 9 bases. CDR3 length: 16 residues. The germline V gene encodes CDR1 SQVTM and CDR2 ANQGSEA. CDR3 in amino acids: CSVTQSLAGAYNEQSF. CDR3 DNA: TGCAGCGTCACGCAATCCTTAGCGGGAGCCTACAATGAGCAGTCCTTC.

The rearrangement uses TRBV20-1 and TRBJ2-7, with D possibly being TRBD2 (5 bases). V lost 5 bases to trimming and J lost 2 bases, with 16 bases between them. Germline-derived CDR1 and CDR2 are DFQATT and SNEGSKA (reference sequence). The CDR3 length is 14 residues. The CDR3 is CSAPQSGVAYEQYF. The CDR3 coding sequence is TGCAGTGCTCCGCAAAGCGGAGTCGCCTACGAGCAGTACTTC.

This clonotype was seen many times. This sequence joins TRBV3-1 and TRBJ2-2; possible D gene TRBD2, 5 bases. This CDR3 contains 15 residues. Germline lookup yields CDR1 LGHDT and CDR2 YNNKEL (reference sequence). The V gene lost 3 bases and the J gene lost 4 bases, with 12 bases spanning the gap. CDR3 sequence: CASSHGGTSTGELFF. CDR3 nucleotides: TGTGCCAGCAGCCACGGAGGCACGTCCACCGGGGAGCTGTTTTTT.